Sequencing of this TCR beta chain was carried out in a study of shared clonotypes between healthy human individuals. In germline, CDR1 is MDHEN, CDR2 SYDVKM. The CDR3 length is 15 residues. Trimming left V 2 bases short and J 4 bases short, with 14 bases between. Regarding this clone: The target antigen is unknown.

Sequencing was performed with immunoSEQ multiplex PCR; in TCRdb, only in-frame clones are kept and a portion is missing. The sample records about 110,000 clones, about 70% being singletons. Study-wide points: Few donors restricted represented genetic and exposure-history diversity. Relative to memory subsets, naive subsets generally showed larger estimated richness.

What CD8 memory combined were CD45RO+ cells and CCR7-negative CD45RA+ TemRA cells. The chain has TRBV28 and TRBJ1-2; D ambiguous. The sequencing input was memory CD8+ T cells sorted from blood. The subset: CD45RO+ cells pooled with CCR7-negative TemRA cells. The receptor was isolated from a woman aged 30 to 39 in good health. The CDR3 DNA reads as TGTGCCAGCAGTTTAAGGAGGGCGGTCTCCTATGGCTACACCTTC. Residues: CASSLRRAVSYGYTF.